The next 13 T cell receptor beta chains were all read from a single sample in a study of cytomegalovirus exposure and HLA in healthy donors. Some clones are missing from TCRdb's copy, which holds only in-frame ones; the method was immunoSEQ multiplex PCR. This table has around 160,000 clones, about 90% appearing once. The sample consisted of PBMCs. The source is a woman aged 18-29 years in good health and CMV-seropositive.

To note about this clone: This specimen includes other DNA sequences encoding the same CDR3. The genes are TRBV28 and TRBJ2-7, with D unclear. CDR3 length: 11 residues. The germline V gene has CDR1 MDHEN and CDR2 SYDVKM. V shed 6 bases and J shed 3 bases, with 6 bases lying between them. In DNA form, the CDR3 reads TGTGCCAGCAGCCCTCGCTACGAGCAGTACTTC. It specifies CASSPRYEQYF.

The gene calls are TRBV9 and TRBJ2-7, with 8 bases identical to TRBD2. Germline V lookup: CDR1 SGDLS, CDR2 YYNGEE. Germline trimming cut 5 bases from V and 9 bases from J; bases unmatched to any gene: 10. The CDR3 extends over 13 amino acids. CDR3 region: CASSREGGLWQYF. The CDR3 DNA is TGTGCCAGCAGTCGGGAGGGGGGTTTGTGGCAGTACTTC. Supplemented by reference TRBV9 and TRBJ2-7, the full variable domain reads DSGVTQTPKHLITATGQRVTLRCSPRSGDLSVYWYQQSLDQGLQFLIQYYNGEERAKGNILERFSAQQFPDLHSELNLSSLELGDSALYFCASSREGGLWQYFGPGTRLTVT.

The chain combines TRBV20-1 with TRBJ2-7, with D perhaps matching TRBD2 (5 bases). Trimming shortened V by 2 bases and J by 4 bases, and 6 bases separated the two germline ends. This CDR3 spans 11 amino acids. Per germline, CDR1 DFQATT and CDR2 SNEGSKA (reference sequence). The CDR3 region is CSARSGYEQYF. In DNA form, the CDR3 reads TGCAGTGCTAGATCGGGGTACGAGCAGTACTTC.

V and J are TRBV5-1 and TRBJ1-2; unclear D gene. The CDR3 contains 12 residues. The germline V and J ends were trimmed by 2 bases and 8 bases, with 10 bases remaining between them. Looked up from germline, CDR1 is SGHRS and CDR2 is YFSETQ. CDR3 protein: CASSFDRWGYTF. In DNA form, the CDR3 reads TGCGCCAGCAGCTTCGATCGGTGGGGCTACACCTTC.

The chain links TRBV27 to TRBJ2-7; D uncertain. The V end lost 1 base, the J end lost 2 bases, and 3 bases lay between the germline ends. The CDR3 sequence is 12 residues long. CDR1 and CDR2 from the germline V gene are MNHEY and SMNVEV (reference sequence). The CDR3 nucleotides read TGTGCCAGCAGTTTATTCGCCTACGAGCAGTACTTC. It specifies CASSLFAYEQYF.

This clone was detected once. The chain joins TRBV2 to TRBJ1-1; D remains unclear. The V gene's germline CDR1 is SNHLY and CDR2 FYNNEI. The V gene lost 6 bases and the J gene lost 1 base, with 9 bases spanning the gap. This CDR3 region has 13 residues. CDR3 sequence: CASRGDGNTEAFF. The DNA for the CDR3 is TGTGCCAGCAGGGGAGACGGGAACACTGAAGCTTTCTTT.

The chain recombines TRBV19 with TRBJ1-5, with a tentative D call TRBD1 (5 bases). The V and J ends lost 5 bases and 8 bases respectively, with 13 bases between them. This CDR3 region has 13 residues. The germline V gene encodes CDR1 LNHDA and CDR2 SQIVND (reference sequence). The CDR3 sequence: CASSWGVMEPQHF. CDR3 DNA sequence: TGTGCCAGTAGTTGGGGGGTAATGGAGCCCCAGCATTTT.

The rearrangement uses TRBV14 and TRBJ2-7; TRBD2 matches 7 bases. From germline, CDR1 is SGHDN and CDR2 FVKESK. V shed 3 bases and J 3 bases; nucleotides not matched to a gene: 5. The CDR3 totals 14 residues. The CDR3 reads CASSHPLADYEQYF. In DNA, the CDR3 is TGTGCCAGCAGCCACCCCCTAGCGGACTACGAGCAGTACTTC.

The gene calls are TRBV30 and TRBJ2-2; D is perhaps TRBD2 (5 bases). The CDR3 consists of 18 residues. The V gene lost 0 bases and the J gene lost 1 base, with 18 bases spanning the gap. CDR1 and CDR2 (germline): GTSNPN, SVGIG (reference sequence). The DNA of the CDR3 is TGTGCCTGGAGTGTCAAAACCGGACGGAGGTTGAACACCGGGGAGCTGTTTTTT. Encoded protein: CAWSVKTGRRLNTGELFF.

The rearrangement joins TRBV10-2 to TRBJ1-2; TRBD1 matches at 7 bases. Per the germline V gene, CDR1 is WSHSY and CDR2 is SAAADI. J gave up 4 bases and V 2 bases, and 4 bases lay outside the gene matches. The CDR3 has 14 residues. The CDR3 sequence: CASSEAGGGYGYTF. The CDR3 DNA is TGCGCCAGCAGTGAGGCAGGGGGTGGCTATGGCTACACCTTC.

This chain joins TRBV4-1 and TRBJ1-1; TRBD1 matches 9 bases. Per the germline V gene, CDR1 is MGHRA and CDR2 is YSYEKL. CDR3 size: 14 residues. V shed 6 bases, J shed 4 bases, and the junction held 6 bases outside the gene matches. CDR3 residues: CASSPGTGTTEAFF. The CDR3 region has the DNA TGCGCCAGCAGTCCCGGGACAGGGACCACTGAAGCTTTCTTT.

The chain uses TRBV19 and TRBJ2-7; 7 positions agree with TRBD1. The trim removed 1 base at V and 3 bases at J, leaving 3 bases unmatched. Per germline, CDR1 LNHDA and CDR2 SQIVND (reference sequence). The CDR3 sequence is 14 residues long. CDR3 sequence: CASSIGGGDYEQYF. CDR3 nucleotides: TGTGCCAGTAGTATAGGAGGGGGCGACTACGAGCAGTACTTC.

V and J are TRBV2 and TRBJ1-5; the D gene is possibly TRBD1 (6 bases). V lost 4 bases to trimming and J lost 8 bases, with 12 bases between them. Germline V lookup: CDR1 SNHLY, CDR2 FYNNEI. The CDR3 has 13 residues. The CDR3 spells CASSVGGLEPQHF. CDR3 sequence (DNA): TGTGCCAGCAGTGTTGGGGGCTTGGAGCCCCAGCATTTT.